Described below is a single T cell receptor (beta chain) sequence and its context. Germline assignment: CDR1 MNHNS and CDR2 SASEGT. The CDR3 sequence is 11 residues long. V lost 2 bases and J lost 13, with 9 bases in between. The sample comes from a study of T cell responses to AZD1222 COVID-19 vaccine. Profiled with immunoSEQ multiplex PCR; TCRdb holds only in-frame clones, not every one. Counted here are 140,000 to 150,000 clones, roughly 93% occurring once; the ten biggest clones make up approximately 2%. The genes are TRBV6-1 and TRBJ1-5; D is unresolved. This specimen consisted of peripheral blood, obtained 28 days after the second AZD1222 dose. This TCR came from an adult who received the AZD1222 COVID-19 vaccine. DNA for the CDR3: TGTGCCAGCAGTGAATCTACAAGGCAGCATTTT. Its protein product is CASSESTRQHF.